This T cell receptor (beta chain) was observed in a study of Ad26.COV2.S vaccination and SARS-CoV-2 variants. As for the study in general: Vaccine-arm donor from the placebo-controlled COV1001 Ad26.COV2.S trial. Each vaccinee took Ad26.COV2.S intramuscularly, once or twice 56 days apart.

Using immunoSEQ multiplex PCR, the repertoire was profiled, and TCRdb retains in-frame clones only, with some absent. In the table there are about 350,000 clones, roughly nine tenths of which are singletons. The CDR3 runs to 15 residues. Trimming cost V 3 bases and J 0 bases, with 11 bases left between them. Germline CDR1 and CDR2: LNHDA and SQIVND (reference sequence). Treatment in this sample: some 20 received Ad26.COV2.S at low or high dose, single or two shots; several received placebo; per-sample allocation not given. On day 63 after the first injection, vaccine and placebo recipients gave samples. At a Boston site, the person donating was an adult of 18-55 years.

The source of this sequence is a person aged 18 to 65 who received the Ad26.COV2.S COVID-19 vaccine or a placebo. The source material was peripheral blood, sampled in a trial of Ad26.COV2.S vaccine versus placebo. The chain has TRBV19 and TRBJ1-1; no clear D gene. The CDR3 DNA sequence: TGTGCCAGTAGTATTATGGGTTCGATGAACACTGAAGCTTTCTTT. Translated: CASSIMGSMNTEAFF. The full variable domain, completed using reference TRBV19 and TRBJ1-1, is DGGITQSPKYLFRKEGQNVTLSCEQNLNHDAMYWYRQDPGQGLRLIYYSQIVNDFQKGDIAEGYSVSREKKESFPLTVTSAQKNPTAFYLCASSIMGSMNTEAFFGQGTRLTVV.